Listed here is a single T cell receptor beta chain. This record comes from a study of pediatric ulcerative colitis. The CDR3 consists of 15 residues. V was clipped by 0 bases and J by 2 bases, with 8 bases between them. Germline V lookup: CDR1 SGHDT, CDR2 YYEEEE. TCRdb's copy holds only in-frame clones and misses some; the assay was immunoSEQ multiplex PCR. Among over 35,000 clones, around four fifths were seen once, and the ten largest hold roughly 25%. The sequence was obtained from a girl aged 5-17 years with moderate ulcerative colitis. J is TRBJ2-2 and V is TRBV5-6; D not resolved. The specimen sequenced was blood. CDR3 bases: TGTGCCAGCAGCTTGGGCAGCTCCAACACCGGGGAGCTGTTTTTT. This sequence encodes CASSLGSSNTGELFF.